This TCR beta chain came from a study of CD8 T cells in Susac syndrome (dated by TCRdb to the late 2010s). For the wider study: Repertoire sequencing was used to test whether CD8+ T cell activation and differentiation in Susac syndrome was antigen driven. Here is what the overall study found, with its caveats: The study acknowledged that relatively few individuals were included in the TCR sequencing and HLA analysis.

Peripheral blood CD8+ and CD4+ T cells from healthy donors, Susac syndrome patients and multiple sclerosis patients were profiled by high-throughput TCR beta sequencing. The healthy donors served as controls matched for age and sex. Bulk CD8+ and CD4+ T cells were purified by magnetic negative isolation, while CD8+ TEMRA cells were enriched using FACS. Blood was drawn into EDTA tubes, processed within 24 hours, and PBMCs were isolated by density gradient centrifugation. PBMCs intended for TCR sequencing were frozen in liquid nitrogen and were later thawed in a 37 degrees C water bath. A purity of at least 90% was achieved for sorted or isolated CD4+, CD8+ and CD8+ TEMRA cells. RNA was extracted using the RNeasy kit, and roughly 0.5 to 1 microgram was reverse transcribed with random hexamers. TCR beta CDR3 regions were amplified with the immunoSEQ multiplex PCR assay covering 54 Vbeta and 13 Jbeta segments. PCR amplification bias was corrected using a synthetic template baseline for primer optimization and computational correction. As for the authors' bioinformatics: Reads were annotated to V, D and J genes according to IMGT and were analyzed with immunoSEQ Analyzer, with only productive sequences retained. Clonality was computed as one minus Shannon entropy normalized by log2 of the number of productive unique sequences. For each patient and control, public and private clones were evaluated among the 100 most prevalent clones. Clones were defined as Susac-specific if absent from the healthy and MS cohorts, from 1052 published viral clones and from other ImmuneACCESS disease sequences. In-frame beta chains were kept once TCRdb had trimmed the public reads at Q25 with fastp and called clones with MiXCR. Every entry covers one CDR3 protein and lists the most common genes and DNA from its rows. The authors' filters were not applied to this entry. The sample table shows under 200,000 distinct CDR3 sequences, and under 95% are seen once. 0.08% of the sample lies in the top ten.

Note on this clonotype: The clone's antigen remains unknown. No base quality values were provided; no much bigger clone lies one nucleotide off.

Here V drops 3 bases and J drops 6 bases, and the junction holds 12 bases not matched to any gene. Measured from the cysteine to the phenylalanine, the CDR3 is 15 residues long. Solely the CDR3 DNA is kept, with 45 bases framed from the first base. The germline V gene (reference sequence) gives CDR1 as DFQATT and CDR2 as SNEGSKA. The sample comprised CD4+ T cells from PBMCs. The source of this sequence is a human donor in good health. This chain is built from TRBV20-1 and TRBJ2-3; the central 7 bases match TRBD1. The DNA sequence is TGCAGTGCTAGTAACCCGACAGGGCCCCGGGATACGCAGTATTTT. This encodes CSASNPTGPRDTQYF.